This T cell receptor beta chain was sequenced during a study of blood T cells in healthy people across ages. Overall study context: About one barcoded beta molecule per two T cells was captured by template switching.

Findings and caveats of the study: It was not known whether donors were CMV positive (a possible confounder of expanded clonotype changes). The long-lived group displayed more naive CD4+ cells, plus higher diversity, than the aged donors did.

To note about this clonotype: Its target is unknown.

The study recruited healthy Caucasian donors from Russia who were aged about 6 to 95. CDR1 and CDR2 from the germline V gene are LGHDT and YNNKEL (reference sequence). This CDR3 is 15 amino acids long. The V end was cut by 4 bases, the J end by 3 bases, with 12 bases between. Using a J-beta primer mix together with a sample-barcoded 5' primer, a second PCR was run for roughly 6 to 11 cycles. TCRdb used MiXCR to reprocess the 5' RACE reads, holding one entry per CDR3 protein. Here the sample spans 1.5 million to 1.8 million distinct CDR3 sequences, 35% to 45% being singletons. This TCR was recovered from a woman aged 18-35 years in good health. The chain has TRBV3-1 and TRBJ1-4; D perhaps matches TRBD1 (6 bases). The sequenced sample was blood. CDR3 coding DNA: TGTGCCAGCAGCCCTCGACAGGAACCTAATGAAAAACTGTTTTTT. It specifies CASSPRQEPNEKLFF.